The source of this T cell receptor beta chain is a study of patients and donors after allogeneic stem cell transplantation (dated by TCRdb to about 2020). Library construction relied on RT-PCR. This sample was sequenced with a NextSeq 550. The raw public reads went through TCRdb reprocessing: fastp at Q25, MiXCR clone calling, in-frame beta chains kept. A single entry per CDR3 protein holds the most common genes and DNA from its merged rows. In this sample the table shows 80,000 to 90,000 distinct CDR3 sequences, around 48% of which occur a single time. The ten top clones hold more than 55% of the sample. The germline V gene specifies MNHNS as CDR1 and SASEGT as CDR2. The germline ends are 23 bases apart after V is trimmed by 6 bases and J by 10 bases. Including the terminal cysteine and phenylalanine, the CDR3 comprises 15 residues. This entry keeps only the CDR3 DNA: 45 bases, framed from base 1.

About this clonotype itself: Its specific antigen is unknown. No per-base quality is available; no much larger clone lies one base away.

Sequencing was performed on blood, either unsorted or a sorted T cell fraction (not recorded which). The rearranged chain carries TRBV6-1 and TRBJ2-3, and perhaps TRBD1 as D gene, on 7 matching bases. The receptor comes from a human donor who was either an allogeneic HSCT recipient or a stem cell or donor lymphocyte infusion donor (not recorded which). It is not recorded whose cells these are; they may come from a transplant donor. In nucleotides, the sequence is TGTGCCAGCAGCTGGGGGGACGCCTATCAGGGGGCGCAGTATTTT. Its protein reads: CASSWGDAYQGAQYF.